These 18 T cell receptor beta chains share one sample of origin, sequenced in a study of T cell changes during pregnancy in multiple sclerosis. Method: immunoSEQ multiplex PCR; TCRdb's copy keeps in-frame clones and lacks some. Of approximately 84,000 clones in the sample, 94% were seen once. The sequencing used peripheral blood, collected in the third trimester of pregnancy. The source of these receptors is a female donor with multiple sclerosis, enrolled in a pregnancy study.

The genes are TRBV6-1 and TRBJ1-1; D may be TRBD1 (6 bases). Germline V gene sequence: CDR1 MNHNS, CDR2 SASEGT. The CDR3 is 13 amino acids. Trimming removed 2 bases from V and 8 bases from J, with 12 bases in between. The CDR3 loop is CASSERIQGEAFF. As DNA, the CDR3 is TGTGCCAGCAGTGAAAGGATCCAGGGGGAAGCTTTCTTT.

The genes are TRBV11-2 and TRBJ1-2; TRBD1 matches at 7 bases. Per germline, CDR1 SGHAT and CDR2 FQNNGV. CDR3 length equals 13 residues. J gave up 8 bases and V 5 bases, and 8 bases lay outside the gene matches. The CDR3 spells CASSRGTVEGYTF. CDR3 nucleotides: TGTGCCAGCAGCCGAGGGACAGTTGAAGGCTACACCTTC.

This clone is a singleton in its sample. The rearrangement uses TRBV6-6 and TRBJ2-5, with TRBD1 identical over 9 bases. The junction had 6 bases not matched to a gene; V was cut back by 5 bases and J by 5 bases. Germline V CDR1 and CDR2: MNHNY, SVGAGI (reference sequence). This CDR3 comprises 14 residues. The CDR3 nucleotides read TGTGCCAGCAGTGCCGGGACAGGGTCGGAGACCCAGTACTTC. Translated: CASSAGTGSETQYF.

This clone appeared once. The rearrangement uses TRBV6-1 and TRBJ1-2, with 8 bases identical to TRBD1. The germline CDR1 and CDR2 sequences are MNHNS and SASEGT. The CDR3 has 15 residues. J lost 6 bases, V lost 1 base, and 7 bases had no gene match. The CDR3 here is CASSEESTGAHGYTF. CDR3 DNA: TGTGCCAGCAGTGAAGAATCGACAGGGGCTCATGGCTACACCTTC.

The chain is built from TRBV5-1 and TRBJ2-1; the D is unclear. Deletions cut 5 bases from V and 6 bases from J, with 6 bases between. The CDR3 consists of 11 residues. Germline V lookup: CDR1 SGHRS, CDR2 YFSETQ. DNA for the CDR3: TGCGCCAGCAGTTACATCAATGAGCAGTTCTTC. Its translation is CASSYINEQFF.

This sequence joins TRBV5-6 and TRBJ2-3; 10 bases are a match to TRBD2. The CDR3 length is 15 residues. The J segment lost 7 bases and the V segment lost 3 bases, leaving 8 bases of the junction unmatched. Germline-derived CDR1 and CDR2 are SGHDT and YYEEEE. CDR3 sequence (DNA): TGTGCCAGCAGCTCGACTAGCGGGTCCGGTTATACGCAGTATTTT. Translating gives CASSSTSGSGYTQYF.

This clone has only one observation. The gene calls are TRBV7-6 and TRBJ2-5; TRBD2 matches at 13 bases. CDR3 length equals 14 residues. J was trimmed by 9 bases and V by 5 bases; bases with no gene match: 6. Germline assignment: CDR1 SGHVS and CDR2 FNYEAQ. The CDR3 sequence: CASSTTTSGGSQYF. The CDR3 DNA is TGTGCCAGCAGCACGACGACTAGCGGGGGGTCCCAGTACTTC.

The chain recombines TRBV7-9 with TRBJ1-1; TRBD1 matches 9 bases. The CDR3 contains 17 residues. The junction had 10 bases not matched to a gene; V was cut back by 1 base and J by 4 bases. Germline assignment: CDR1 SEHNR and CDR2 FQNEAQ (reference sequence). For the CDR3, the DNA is TGTGCCAGCAGCTTAGGGGACCCCGGACAGGGGCCCACTGAAGCTTTCTTT. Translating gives CASSLGDPGQGPTEAFF.

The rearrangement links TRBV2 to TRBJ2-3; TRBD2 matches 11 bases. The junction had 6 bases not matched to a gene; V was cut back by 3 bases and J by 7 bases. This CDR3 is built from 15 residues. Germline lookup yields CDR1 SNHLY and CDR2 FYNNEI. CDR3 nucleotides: TGTGCCAGCAGTGAGGTAGCGGGGGGGCGTAATACGCAGTATTTT. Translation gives CASSEVAGGRNTQYF.

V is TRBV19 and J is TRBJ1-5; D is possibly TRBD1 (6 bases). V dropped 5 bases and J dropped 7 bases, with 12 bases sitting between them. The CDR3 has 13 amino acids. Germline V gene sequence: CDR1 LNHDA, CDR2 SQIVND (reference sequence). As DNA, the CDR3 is TGTGCCAGTAGTGGCGCAGGGGTCCAGCCCCAGCATTTT. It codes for CASSGAGVQPQHF.

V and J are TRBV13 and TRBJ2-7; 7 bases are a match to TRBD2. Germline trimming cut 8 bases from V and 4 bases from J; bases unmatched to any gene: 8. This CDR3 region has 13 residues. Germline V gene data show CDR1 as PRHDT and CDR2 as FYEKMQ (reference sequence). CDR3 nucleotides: TGTGCCAGCTCCAGAAGTAGCGGGTACGAGCAGTACTTC. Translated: CASSRSSGYEQYF.

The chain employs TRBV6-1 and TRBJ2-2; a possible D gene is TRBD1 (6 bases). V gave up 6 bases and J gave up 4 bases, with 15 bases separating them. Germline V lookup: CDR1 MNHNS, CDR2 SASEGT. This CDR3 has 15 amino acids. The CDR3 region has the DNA TGTGCCAGCAGCCGACAGGCCCGACCCACCGGGGAGCTGTTTTTT. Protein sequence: CASSRQARPTGELFF.

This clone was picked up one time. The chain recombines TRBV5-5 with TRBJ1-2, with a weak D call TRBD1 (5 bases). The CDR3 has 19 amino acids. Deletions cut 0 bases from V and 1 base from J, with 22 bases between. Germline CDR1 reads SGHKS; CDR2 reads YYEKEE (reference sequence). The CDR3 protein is CASSLAPIGTGGHNYGYTF. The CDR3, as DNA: TGTGCCAGCAGCTTGGCTCCGATAGGAACAGGTGGACATAACTATGGCTACACCTTC. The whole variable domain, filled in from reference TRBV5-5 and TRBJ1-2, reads DAGVTQSPTHLIKTRGQQVTLRCSPISGHKSVSWYQQVLGQGPQFIFQYYEKEERGRGNFPDRFSARQFPNYSSELNVNALLLGDSALYLCASSLAPIGTGGHNYGYTFGSGTRLTVV.

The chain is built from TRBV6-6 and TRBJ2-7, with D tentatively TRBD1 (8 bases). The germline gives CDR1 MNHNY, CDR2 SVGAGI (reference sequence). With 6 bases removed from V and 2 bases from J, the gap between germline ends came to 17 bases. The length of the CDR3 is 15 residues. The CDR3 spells CASRLNRGGPYEQYF. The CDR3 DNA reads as TGTGCCAGCAGATTAAACAGGGGGGGCCCCTACGAGCAGTACTTC.

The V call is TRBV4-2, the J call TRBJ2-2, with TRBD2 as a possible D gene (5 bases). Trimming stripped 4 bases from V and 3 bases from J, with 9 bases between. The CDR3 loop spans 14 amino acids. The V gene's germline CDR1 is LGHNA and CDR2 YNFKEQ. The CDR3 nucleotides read TGTGCCAGCAGCCGCCTGGGAGACACCGGGGAGCTGTTTTTT. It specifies CASSRLGDTGELFF.

The CDR3: CASSQGGDLTGLAGNTIYF. Written as DNA, the CDR3 is TGCGCCAGCAGCCAAGGAGGGGACCTGACAGGGTTAGCTGGAAACACCATATATTTT. The chain uses TRBV4-1 and TRBJ1-3, with 7 positions matching TRBD1. CDR1 MGHRA and CDR2 YSYEKL come from the germline V gene. Germline trimming cut 1 base from V and 2 bases from J; bases unmatched to any gene: 14. CDR3 length: 19 residues.

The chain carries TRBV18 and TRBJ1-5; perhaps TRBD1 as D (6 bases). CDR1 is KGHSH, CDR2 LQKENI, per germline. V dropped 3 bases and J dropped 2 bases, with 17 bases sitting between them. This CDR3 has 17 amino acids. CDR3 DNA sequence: TGTGCCAGCTCACCCTTAGAACAGGGCTGGGGCAATCAGCCCCAGCATTTT. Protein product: CASSPLEQGWGNQPQHF.

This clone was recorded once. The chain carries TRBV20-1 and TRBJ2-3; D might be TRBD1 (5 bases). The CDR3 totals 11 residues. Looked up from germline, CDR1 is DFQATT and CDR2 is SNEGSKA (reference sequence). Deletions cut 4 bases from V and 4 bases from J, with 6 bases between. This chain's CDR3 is CSAIRADTQYF. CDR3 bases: TGCAGTGCTATCAGGGCAGATACGCAGTATTTT.